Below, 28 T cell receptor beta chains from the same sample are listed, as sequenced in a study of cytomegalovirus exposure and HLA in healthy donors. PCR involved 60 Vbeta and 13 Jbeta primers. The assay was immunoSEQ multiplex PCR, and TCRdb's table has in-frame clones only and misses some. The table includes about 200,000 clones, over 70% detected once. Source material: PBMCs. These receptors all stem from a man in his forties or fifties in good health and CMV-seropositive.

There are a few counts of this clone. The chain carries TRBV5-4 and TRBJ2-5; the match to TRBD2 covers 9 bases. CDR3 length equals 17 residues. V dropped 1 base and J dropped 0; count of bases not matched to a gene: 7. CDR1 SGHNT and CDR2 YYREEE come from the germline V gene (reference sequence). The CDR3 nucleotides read TGTGCCAGCAGCTTGTCTAGCGGGGCCGTGTACCAAGAGACCCAGTACTTC. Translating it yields CASSLSSGAVYQETQYF.

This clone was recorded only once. As DNA, the CDR3 is TGCGCCAGCAGGGATCCCAGGGGGACTAGGACCTACAATGAGCAGTTCTTC. Translation gives CASRDPRGTRTYNEQFF. The genes are TRBV5-1 and TRBJ2-1, with a possible D match to TRBD2 (8 bases). The germline gives CDR1 SGHRS, CDR2 YFSETQ. The length of the CDR3 is 17 residues. With 5 bases removed from V and 2 bases from J, the gap between germline ends came to 20 bases.

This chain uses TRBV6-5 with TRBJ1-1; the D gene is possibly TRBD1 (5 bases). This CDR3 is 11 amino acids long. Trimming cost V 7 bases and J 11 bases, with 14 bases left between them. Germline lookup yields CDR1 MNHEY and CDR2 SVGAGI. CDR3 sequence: CASIDSPYAFF. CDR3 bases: TGTGCCAGCATTGACAGTCCCTACGCTTTCTTT.

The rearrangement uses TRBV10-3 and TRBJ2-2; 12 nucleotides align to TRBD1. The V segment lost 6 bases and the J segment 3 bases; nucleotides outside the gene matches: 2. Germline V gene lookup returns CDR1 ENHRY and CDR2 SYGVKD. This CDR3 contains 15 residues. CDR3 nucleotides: TGTGCCATCAGAGGGACAGGGGGCGACACCGGGGAGCTGTTTTTT. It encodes CAIRGTGGDTGELFF.

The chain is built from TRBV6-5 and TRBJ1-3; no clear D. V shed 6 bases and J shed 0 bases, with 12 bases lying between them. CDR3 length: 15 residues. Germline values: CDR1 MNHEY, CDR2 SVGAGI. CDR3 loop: CASRRGPSSGNTIYF. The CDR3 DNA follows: TGTGCCAGCAGAAGAGGGCCGAGCTCTGGAAACACCATATATTTT.

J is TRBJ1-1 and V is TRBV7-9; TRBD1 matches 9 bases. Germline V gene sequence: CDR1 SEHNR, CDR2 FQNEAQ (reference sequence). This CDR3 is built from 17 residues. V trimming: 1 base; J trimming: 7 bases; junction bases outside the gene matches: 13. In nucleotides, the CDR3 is TGTGCCAGCAGCTTAGTGCTATCCGGGACAGGGCACGATGAAGCTTTCTTT. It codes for CASSLVLSGTGHDEAFF.

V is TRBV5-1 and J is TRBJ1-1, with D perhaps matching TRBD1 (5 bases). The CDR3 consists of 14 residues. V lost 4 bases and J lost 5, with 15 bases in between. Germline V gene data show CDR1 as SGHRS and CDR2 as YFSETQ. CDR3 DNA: TGCGCCAGCAGCCGGGACTCTGGGGGGACTGAAGCTTTCTTT. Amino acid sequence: CASSRDSGGTEAFF.

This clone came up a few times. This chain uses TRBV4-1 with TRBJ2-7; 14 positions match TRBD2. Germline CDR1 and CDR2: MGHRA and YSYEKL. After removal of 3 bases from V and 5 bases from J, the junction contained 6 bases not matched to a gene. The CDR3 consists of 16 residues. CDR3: CASSHRTSGRSDEQYF. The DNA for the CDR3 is TGCGCCAGCAGCCACCGGACTAGCGGGAGGAGCGACGAGCAGTACTTC.

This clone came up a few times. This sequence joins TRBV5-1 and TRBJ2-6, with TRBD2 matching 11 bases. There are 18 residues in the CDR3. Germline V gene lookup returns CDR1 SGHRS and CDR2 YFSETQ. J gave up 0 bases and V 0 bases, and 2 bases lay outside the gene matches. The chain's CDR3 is CASSLGLAGISGANVLTF. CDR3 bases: TGCGCCAGCAGCTTGGGACTAGCGGGGATCTCTGGGGCCAACGTCCTGACTTTC. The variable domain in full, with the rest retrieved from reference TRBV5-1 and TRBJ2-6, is KAGVTQTPRYLIKTRGQQVTLSCSPISGHRSVSWYQQTPGQGLQFLFEYFSETQRNKGNFPGRFSGRQFSNSRSEMNVSTLELGDSALYLCASSLGLAGISGANVLTFGAGSRLTVL.

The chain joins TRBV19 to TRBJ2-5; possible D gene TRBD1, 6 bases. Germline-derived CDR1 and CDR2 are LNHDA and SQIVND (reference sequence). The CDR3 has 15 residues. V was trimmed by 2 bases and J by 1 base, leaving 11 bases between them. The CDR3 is CASSITGSGQETQYF. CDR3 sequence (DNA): TGTGCCAGTAGTATAACAGGGTCGGGCCAAGAGACCCAGTACTTC.

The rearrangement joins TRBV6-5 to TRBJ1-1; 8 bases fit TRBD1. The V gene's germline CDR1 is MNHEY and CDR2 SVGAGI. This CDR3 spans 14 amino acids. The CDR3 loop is CALTAGTGNTEAFF. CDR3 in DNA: TGTGCGTTAACGGCCGGGACAGGGAACACTGAAGCTTTCTTT.

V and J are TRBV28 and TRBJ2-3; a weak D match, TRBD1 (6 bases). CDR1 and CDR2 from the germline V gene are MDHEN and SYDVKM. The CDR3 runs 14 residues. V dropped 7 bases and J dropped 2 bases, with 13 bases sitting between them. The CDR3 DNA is TGTGCCAGCAAAGATCAGGGGATCACAGATACGCAGTATTTT. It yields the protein CASKDQGITDTQYF.

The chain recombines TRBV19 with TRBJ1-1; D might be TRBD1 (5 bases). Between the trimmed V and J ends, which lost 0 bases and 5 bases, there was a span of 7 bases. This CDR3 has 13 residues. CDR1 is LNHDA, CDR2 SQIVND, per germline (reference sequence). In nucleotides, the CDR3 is TGTGCCAGTAGTATAGACGGGGGTACTGAAGCTTTCTTT. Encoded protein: CASSIDGGTEAFF. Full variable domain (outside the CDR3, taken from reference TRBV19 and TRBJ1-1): DGGITQSPKYLFRKEGQNVTLSCEQNLNHDAMYWYRQDPGQGLRLIYYSQIVNDFQKGDIAEGYSVSREKKESFPLTVTSAQKNPTAFYLCASSIDGGTEAFFGQGTRLTVV.

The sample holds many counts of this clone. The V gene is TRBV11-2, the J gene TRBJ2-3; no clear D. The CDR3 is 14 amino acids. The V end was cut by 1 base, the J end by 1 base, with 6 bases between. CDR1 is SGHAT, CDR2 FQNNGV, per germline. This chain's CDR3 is CASSLAVGTDTQYF. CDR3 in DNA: TGTGCCAGCAGCTTAGCGGTAGGCACAGATACGCAGTATTTT.

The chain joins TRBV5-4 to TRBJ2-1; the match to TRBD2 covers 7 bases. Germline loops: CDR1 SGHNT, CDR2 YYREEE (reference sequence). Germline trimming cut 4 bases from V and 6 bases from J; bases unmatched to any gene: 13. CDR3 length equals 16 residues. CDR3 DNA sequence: TGTGCCAGCAGCCCAATTACCGGGACGGGGGGCAATGAGCAGTTCTTC. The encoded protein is CASSPITGTGGNEQFF.

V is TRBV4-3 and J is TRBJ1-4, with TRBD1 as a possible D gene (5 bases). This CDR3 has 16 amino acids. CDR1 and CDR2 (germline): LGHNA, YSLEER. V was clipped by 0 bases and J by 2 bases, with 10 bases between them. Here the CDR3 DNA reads TGCGCCAGCAGCCAAGATTATGGGGGGACTAATGAAAAACTGTTTTTT. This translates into CASSQDYGGTNEKLFF.

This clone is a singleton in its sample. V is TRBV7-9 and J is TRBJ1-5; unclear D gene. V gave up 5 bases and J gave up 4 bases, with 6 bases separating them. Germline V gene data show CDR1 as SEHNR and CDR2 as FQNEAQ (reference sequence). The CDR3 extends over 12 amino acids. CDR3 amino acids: CASSPENQPQHF. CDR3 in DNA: TGTGCCAGCAGCCCCGAGAATCAGCCCCAGCATTTT.

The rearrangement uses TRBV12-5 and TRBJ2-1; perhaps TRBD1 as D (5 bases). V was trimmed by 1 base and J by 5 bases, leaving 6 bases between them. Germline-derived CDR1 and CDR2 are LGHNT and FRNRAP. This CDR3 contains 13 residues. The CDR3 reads CASGLEGNNEQFF. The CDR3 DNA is TGTGCTAGTGGTTTGGAGGGGAACAATGAGCAGTTCTTC.

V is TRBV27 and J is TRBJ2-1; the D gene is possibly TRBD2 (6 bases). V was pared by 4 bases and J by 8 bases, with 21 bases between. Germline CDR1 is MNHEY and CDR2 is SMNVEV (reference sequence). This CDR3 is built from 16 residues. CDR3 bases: TGTGCCAGCAGTTCAAACGAAGGCCGGGACTCCGATGAGCAGTTCTTC. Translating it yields CASSSNEGRDSDEQFF.

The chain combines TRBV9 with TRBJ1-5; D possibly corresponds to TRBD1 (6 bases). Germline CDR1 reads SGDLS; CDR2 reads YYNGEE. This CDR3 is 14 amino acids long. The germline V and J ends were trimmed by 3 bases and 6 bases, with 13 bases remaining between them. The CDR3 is CASSEGGKGQPQHF. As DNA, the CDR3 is TGTGCCAGCAGCGAGGGGGGGAAAGGTCAGCCCCAGCATTTT.

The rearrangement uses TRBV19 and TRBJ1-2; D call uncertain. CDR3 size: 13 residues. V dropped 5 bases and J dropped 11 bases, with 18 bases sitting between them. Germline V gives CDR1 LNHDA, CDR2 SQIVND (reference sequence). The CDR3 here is CASSSPYLNAYTF. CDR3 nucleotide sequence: TGTGCCAGTAGTTCGCCGTATCTCAATGCGTACACCTTC.

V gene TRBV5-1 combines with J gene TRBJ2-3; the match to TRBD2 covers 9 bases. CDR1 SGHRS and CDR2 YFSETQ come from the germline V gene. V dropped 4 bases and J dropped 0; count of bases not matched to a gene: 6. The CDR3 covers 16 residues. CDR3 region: CASSLPTSGSTDTQYF. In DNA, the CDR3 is TGCGCCAGCAGCCTTCCGACTAGCGGCAGCACAGATACGCAGTATTTT.

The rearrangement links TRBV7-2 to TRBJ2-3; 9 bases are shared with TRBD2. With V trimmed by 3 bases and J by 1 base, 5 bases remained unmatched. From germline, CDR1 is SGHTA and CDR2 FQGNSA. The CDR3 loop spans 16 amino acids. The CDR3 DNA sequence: TGTGCCAGCAGCTTGGGCGGGAGGGGAGGCACAGATACGCAGTATTTT. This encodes CASSLGGRGGTDTQYF.

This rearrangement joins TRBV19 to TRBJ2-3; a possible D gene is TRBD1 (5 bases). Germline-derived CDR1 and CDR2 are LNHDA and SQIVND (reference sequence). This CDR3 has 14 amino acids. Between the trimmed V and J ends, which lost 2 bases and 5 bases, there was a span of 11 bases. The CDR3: CASSITQDRDTQYF. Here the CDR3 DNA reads TGTGCCAGTAGTATAACACAGGACCGAGATACGCAGTATTTT.

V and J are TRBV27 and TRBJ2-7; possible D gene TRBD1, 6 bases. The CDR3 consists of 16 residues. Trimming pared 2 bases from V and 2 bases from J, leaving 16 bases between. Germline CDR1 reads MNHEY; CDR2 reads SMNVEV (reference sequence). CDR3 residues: CASSLLPQGLPYEQYF. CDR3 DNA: TGTGCCAGCAGTTTACTTCCCCAGGGGCTTCCCTACGAGCAGTACTTC.

In nucleotides, the CDR3 is TGTGCCAGCAGCTCCCTACTTGTGACAGCAGATACGCAGTATTTT. It codes for CASSSLLVTADTQYF. The chain couples TRBV7-9 to TRBJ2-3; possible D gene TRBD1, 5 bases. The CDR3 sequence is 15 residues long. From germline, CDR1 is SEHNR and CDR2 FQNEAQ (reference sequence). V was pared by 4 bases and J by 4 bases, with 15 bases between.

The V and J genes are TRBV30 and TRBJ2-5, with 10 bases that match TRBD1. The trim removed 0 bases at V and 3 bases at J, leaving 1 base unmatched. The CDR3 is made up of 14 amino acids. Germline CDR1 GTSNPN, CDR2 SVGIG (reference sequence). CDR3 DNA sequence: TGTGCCTGGAGTGTTGGGACAGGGGAAGAGACCCAGTACTTC. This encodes CAWSVGTGEETQYF.

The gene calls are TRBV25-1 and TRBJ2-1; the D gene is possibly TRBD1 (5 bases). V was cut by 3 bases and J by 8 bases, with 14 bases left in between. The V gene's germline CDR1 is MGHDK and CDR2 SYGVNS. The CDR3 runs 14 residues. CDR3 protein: CASSDGQGRDEQFF. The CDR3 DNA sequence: TGTGCCAGCAGTGATGGGCAGGGTCGCGATGAGCAGTTCTTC. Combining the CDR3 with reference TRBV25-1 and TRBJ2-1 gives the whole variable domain EADIYQTPRYLVIGTGKKITLECSQTMGHDKMYWYQQDPGMELHLIHYSYGVNSTEKGDLSSESTVSRIRTEHFPLTLESARPSHTSQYLCASSDGQGRDEQFFGPGTRLTVL.